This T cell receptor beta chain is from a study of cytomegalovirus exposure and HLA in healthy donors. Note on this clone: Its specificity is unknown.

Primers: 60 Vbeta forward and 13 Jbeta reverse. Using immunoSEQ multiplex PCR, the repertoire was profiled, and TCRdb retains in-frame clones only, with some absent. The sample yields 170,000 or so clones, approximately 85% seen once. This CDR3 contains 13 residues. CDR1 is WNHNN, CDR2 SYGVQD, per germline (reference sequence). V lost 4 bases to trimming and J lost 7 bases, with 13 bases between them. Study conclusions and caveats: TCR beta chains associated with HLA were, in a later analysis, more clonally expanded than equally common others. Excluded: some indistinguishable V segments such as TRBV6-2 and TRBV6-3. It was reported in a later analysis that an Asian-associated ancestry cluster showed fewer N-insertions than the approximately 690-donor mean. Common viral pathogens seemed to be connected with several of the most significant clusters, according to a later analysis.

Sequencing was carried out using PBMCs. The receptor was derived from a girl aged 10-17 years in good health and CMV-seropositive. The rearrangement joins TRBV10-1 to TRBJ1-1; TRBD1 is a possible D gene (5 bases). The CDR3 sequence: CASSGGAAGEAFF. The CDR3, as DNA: TGCGCCAGCAGTGGCGGGGCGGCGGGTGAAGCTTTCTTT.